The source of this TCR beta chain is a study of blood T cell repertoires in COVID-19. Overall study: COVID-19 samples collected from the United States, Italy and Spain covered acute and convalescent phases.

Sequencing used immunoSEQ multiplex PCR; TCRdb keeps in-frame clones, though not all of them. The sample records 200,000 to 250,000 clones, approximately 85% being singletons. Trimming took 4 bases from V and 7 from J; bases not matched to a gene: 11. Germline CDR1 and CDR2: MNHEY and SMNVEV (reference sequence). The CDR3 loop spans 17 amino acids. This chain connects TRBV27 to TRBJ2-1, with 12 bases identical to TRBD2. The TCR was taken from a woman in her 70s with COVID-19, enrolled during active disease. Sequencing used peripheral blood. The CDR3 DNA follows: TGTGCCAGCAGTTCAGTTAGACTAGCGGGAGTAGAGAATGAGCAGTTCTTC. Protein product: CASSSVRLAGVENEQFF.